These 28 T cell receptor beta chains originate from one sample sequenced in a study of T cell clonality in common variable immunodeficiency. Study-wide findings and caveats: Common variable immunodeficiency TCR beta sequences reportedly had fewer deletions and N-nucleotide insertions.

For these TCRs, the target antigens are not known. TCRdb's copy holds only in-frame clones and misses some; the assay was immunoSEQ multiplex PCR. Singletons are absent from the sample, which has about 28,000 clones. Sequencing input: peripheral blood mononuclear cells. The receptors stem from a human donor with common variable immunodeficiency.

This clone showed up many times. The observed sequence ends 3 residues before the CDR3 terminus, with the missing tail filled in from the germline J gene. J is TRBJ1-1 and V is TRBV19, with D uncertain. The CDR3 is 13 residues long. The ends were cut back, 2 bases at V and 1 base at J, with 5 bases in the middle. The germline CDR1 and CDR2 sequences are LNHDA and SQIVND (reference sequence). CDR3 bases read: TGTGCCAGTAGTATACGAGGGAACACTGAA. It is translated as CASSIRGNTE. The entire CDR3 sequence reads CASSIRGNTEAFF.

This clone came up many times. The read comes to an end 3 residues before the CDR3 does, leaving the germline J gene to fill in the end. This rearrangement joins TRBV10-3 to TRBJ1-2; D is undetermined. CDR1 is ENHRY and CDR2 is SYGVKD in the germline V gene. Trimming took 4 bases from V and 0 from J, leaving 15 bases between them. CDR3 length: 16 amino acids. The part of the CDR3 DNA that was read is TGTGCCATCAGTGCGAGTCAGCCAGGAGCTAACTATGGC. Its protein is CAISASQPGANYG. The entire CDR3 sequence reads CAISASQPGANYGYTF.

Note on this clone: The read stops 3 residues short of the end of the CDR3; the missing end is completed from the germline J gene. The V call is TRBV5-4, the J call TRBJ2-7; 9 nucleotides align to TRBD1. The CDR3 has 14 amino acids. J gave up 2 bases and V 2 bases, and 2 bases lay outside the gene matches. Germline V CDR1 and CDR2: SGHNT, YYREEE (reference sequence). The CDR3 reads CASSFRDRAYEQYF. The part of the CDR3 DNA that was read is TGTGCCAGCAGCTTCCGGGACAGGGCCTACGAG. Based on the CDR3 plus reference TRBV5-4 and TRBJ2-7, the full variable domain is ETGVTQSPTHLIKTRGQQVTLRCSSQSGHNTVSWYQQALGQGPQFIFQYYREEENGRGNFPPRFSGLQFPNYSSELNVNALELDDSALYLCASSFRDRAYEQYFGPGTRLTVT.

In regard to this clone: The CDR3 end is not reached by the read, which stops 3 residues before it; the germline J gene fills it in. The J gene is TRBJ1-5, the V gene TRBV2; 8 bases fit TRBD1. The V and J ends lost 7 bases and 7 bases, in that order; junction bases with no gene match: 9. CDR1 SNHLY and CDR2 FYNNEI come from the germline V gene. The CDR3 consists of 14 residues. This CDR3 reads CASNQGARGQPQHF. Partial CDR3 DNA: TGTGCCAGCAACCAGGGGGCGAGGGGCCAGCCC.

This clone was seen a handful of times. With the read ending 3 residues before the CDR3 end, the germline J gene is used to fill in that end. The chain is built from TRBV18 and TRBJ1-2; D is possibly TRBD1 (6 bases). The CDR3 loop spans 15 amino acids. Germline loops: CDR1 KGHSH, CDR2 LQKENI. The germline V and J ends were trimmed by 3 bases and 5 bases, with 16 bases remaining between them. Incomplete CDR3 DNA: TGTGCCAGCTCACCGGTGACGGGACACATATATGGC. Translated, it gives CASSPVTGHIYG. The entire CDR3 protein is CASSPVTGHIYGYTF.

At least ten counts were recorded for this clone. The read terminates 3 residues ahead of where the CDR3 ends, so the germline J gene completes it. The chain employs TRBV5-1 and TRBJ1-3; D is unresolved. This CDR3 has 14 amino acids. V shed 0 bases and J shed 8 bases, with 12 bases lying between them. Germline CDR1 SGHRS, CDR2 YFSETQ. CDR3: CASSLGSAGDTIYF. The sequenced part of the CDR3 DNA is TGCGCCAGCAGCTTGGGGTCAGCGGGAGACACC.

This clone occurred many times. The read gets to within 3 residues of the CDR3 end, and the germline J gene fills in the rest. The chain uses TRBV14 and TRBJ1-4; weak D call: TRBD1 (5 bases). The length of the CDR3 is 14 residues. Germline values: CDR1 SGHDN, CDR2 FVKESK. Trimming removed 4 bases at V and 2 bases at J, with 8 bases between. The sequenced part of the CDR3 DNA is TGTGCCAGCAGCCTCGGGGGGACTAATGAAAAA. It yields the protein CASSLGGTNEK. From start to end, the CDR3 is CASSLGGTNEKLFF.

This clone occurred many times. The CDR3 end lies 3 residues beyond the end of the read and is filled in from the germline J gene. The chain is built from TRBV29-1 and TRBJ2-3; 9 bases align to TRBD2. The germline V gene has CDR1 SQVTM and CDR2 ANQGSEA. With 7 bases clipped from V and 1 base from J, the junction kept 9 bases outside the gene matches. The CDR3 extends over 15 amino acids. The CDR3 reads CSDNSGGGRTDTQYF. The sequenced CDR3 bases are TGCAGCGACAATAGCGGGGGAGGACGCACAGATACG.

The sample holds a few counts of this clone. With the read ending 3 residues before the CDR3 end, the germline J gene is used to fill in that end. The rearrangement uses TRBV2 and TRBJ2-7; 7 bases fit TRBD2. The V segment lost 2 bases and the J segment 4 bases; nucleotides outside the gene matches: 5. CDR3 length equals 14 residues. Germline V gene lookup returns CDR1 SNHLY and CDR2 FYNNEI. CDR3 DNA (partial): TGTGCCAGCAGTGAAAGGCGGGGGACTTACGAG. This translates into CASSERRGTYE. From start to end, the CDR3 is CASSERRGTYEQYF. Variable domain in full (rest from reference TRBV2 and TRBJ2-7): EPEVTQTPSHQVTQMGQEVILRCVPISNHLYFYWYRQILGQKVEFLVSFYNNEISEKSEIFDDQFSVERPDGSNFTLKIRSTKLEDSAMYFCASSERRGTYEQYFGPGTRLTVT.

A note on this clone: The CDR3 end falls 3 residues outside the read, so it is completed with the germline J gene. The chain combines TRBV6-1 with TRBJ2-1, with 11 nucleotides matching TRBD2. The CDR3 spans 16 residues. The germline V gene encodes CDR1 MNHNS and CDR2 SASEGT. The junction had 6 bases not matched to a gene; V was cut back by 4 bases and J by 4 bases. This chain's CDR3 is CASSGSSGRVYNEQFF. Partial CDR3 DNA: TGTGCCAGCAGTGGGAGTAGCGGGAGGGTATACAATGAG.

This clone was counted many times. The read halts 3 residues ahead of the CDR3 end, with the missing end drawn from the germline J gene. The chain has TRBV29-1 and TRBJ2-1; 8 nucleotides align to TRBD2. This CDR3 spans 19 amino acids. The germline V gene encodes CDR1 SQVTM and CDR2 ANQGSEA. V lost 2 bases and J lost 1; bases outside the gene matches: 16. The sequenced CDR3 bases are TGCAGCGTTGAACGATTCCTTCCGGGACTAGTAAGGTCCTACAATGAG. This translates into CSVERFLPGLVRSYNE. The entire CDR3 protein is CSVERFLPGLVRSYNEQFF.

This clone was picked up many times. From the germline J gene comes the end of the CDR3, since the read stops 3 residues before it. V is TRBV2 and J is TRBJ2-3; TRBD1 matches 11 bases. The CDR3 covers 15 residues. Germline V gene data show CDR1 as SNHLY and CDR2 as FYNNEI. V gave up 5 bases and J gave up 3 bases; unmatched junction bases: 4. Here the CDR3 reads CASSRDRGSTDTQYF. CDR3 bases read: TGTGCCAGCAGTCGGGACAGGGGGTCGACAGATACG.

As regards this clone: The CDR3 end falls 3 residues outside the read, so it is completed with the germline J gene. V usage is TRBV19 and J usage is TRBJ1-6, with TRBD1 identical over 8 bases. Germline loops: CDR1 LNHDA, CDR2 SQIVND (reference sequence). CDR3 size: 14 residues. V trimming: 7 bases; J trimming: 10 bases; junction bases outside the gene matches: 9. The CDR3 sequence is CASMPGGRKSPLHF. CDR3 bases read: TGTGCCAGTATGCCAGGGGGCAGAAAGTCACCC.

This clone showed up many times. The read ends 3 residues before the CDR3 terminus; that terminus is restored from the germline J gene. This chain uses TRBV7-3 with TRBJ1-4; a possible D gene is TRBD1 (6 bases). Germline loops: CDR1 SGHTA, CDR2 FQGTGA. Trimming took off 0 bases at V and 5 bases at J, with 13 bases between the two ends. This CDR3 contains 16 residues. The covered CDR3 bases are TGTGCCAGCAGCTTAACAGGGGCAGGGGTCAATGAAAAA. Translating gives CASSLTGAGVNEK. In full, the CDR3 is CASSLTGAGVNEKLFF. Supplemented by reference TRBV7-3 and TRBJ1-4, the full variable domain reads GAGVSQTPSNKVTEKGKYVELRCDPISGHTALYWYRQSLGQGPEFLIYFQGTGAADDSGLPNDRFFAVRPEGSVSTLKIQRTERGDSAVYLCASSLTGAGVNEKLFFGSGTQLSVL.

This clone was recorded many times. The CDR3 protein is CASSNDRDTGELFF. The DNA read from the CDR3 is TGTGCCAGCAGCAATGACAGGGACACCGGGGAG. The chain links TRBV5-4 to TRBJ2-2; the match to TRBD1 covers 7 bases. The read stops 3 residues short of the end of the CDR3; the missing end is completed from the germline J gene. CDR3 size: 14 residues. V was clipped by 4 bases and J by 3 bases; unmatched bases: 3. Germline lookup yields CDR1 SGHNT and CDR2 YYREEE (reference sequence).

At least ten counts were recorded for this clone. Read coverage stops 3 residues before the CDR3 terminus; the germline J gene supplies the remainder. The chain is built from TRBV7-9 and TRBJ1-2, with 9 bases that match TRBD1. Germline V gene data show CDR1 as SEHNR and CDR2 as FQNEAQ (reference sequence). The CDR3 runs to 14 residues. The DNA read from the CDR3 is TGTGCCACAAGTCGAGGGACAGGGAATGAGGGC. Protein sequence: CATSRGTGNEG. The whole CDR3 is CATSRGTGNEGYTF.

A few counts support this clone. The CDR3 goes on 3 residues after the read ends, and that part is filled in from the germline J gene. V and J are TRBV30 and TRBJ2-5; TRBD2 aligns across 14 bases. The ends lost 2 bases at V and 5 bases at J; junction bases unmatched: 4. The V gene's germline CDR1 is GTSNPN and CDR2 SVGIG (reference sequence). This CDR3 is 15 amino acids long. CDR3 protein: CAWSRLAGGPETQYF. The DNA read from the CDR3 is TGTGCCTGGAGTCGACTAGCGGGAGGGCCTGAGACC.

This clone was seen at least ten times. The read falls 3 residues short of the CDR3 end, and the missing part is taken from the germline J gene. V usage is TRBV5-4 and J usage is TRBJ1-2, with TRBD1 matching over 10 bases. This CDR3 region has 15 residues. V shed 4 bases, J shed 4 bases, and the junction held 7 bases outside the gene matches. The germline CDR1 and CDR2 sequences are SGHNT and YYREEE (reference sequence). The CDR3 DNA, read in part, is TGTGCCAGCAGCATGCCGGGACAGGGGTCCTATGGC. This encodes CASSMPGQGSYG. The entire CDR3 is CASSMPGQGSYGYTF.

This clone was counted many times. With the read ending 3 residues before the CDR3 end, the germline J gene is used to fill in that end. J is TRBJ2-7 and V is TRBV29-1; 9 bases map to TRBD1. Trimming took 7 bases from V and 0 from J; bases not matched to a gene: 7. This CDR3 has 14 residues. CDR1 SQVTM and CDR2 ANQGSEA come from the germline V gene. CDR3 DNA (partial): TGCAGCGGGATGGGGGACAGGGACTCCTACGAG. This encodes CSGMGDRDSYE. The whole CDR3 region reads CSGMGDRDSYEQYF.

This clone was counted many times. The CDR3 goes on 3 residues after the read ends, and that part is filled in from the germline J gene. The rearrangement links TRBV30 to TRBJ2-5; 10 bases align to TRBD2. The V and J ends lost 3 bases and 4 bases, in that order; junction bases with no gene match: 8. The CDR3 length is 15 residues. The germline gives CDR1 GTSNPN, CDR2 SVGIG (reference sequence). CDR3: CAWSLASGRAETQYF. CDR3 bases read: TGTGCCTGGAGCCTGGCTAGCGGGAGAGCAGAGACC.

In the case of this clone: The read falls 3 residues short of the CDR3 end, and the missing part is taken from the germline J gene. The rearrangement joins TRBV20-1 to TRBJ2-7, with 12 bases matching TRBD2. There are 15 residues in the CDR3. J lost 4 bases, V lost 5 bases, and 9 bases had no gene match. The V gene's germline CDR1 is DFQATT and CDR2 SNEGSKA (reference sequence). CDR3 protein: CSAETGTSGRYEQYF. The DNA read from the CDR3 is TGCAGTGCTGAAACCGGGACTAGCGGGCGGTACGAG.

Many counts were recorded for this clone. The read halts 3 residues ahead of the CDR3 end, with the missing end drawn from the germline J gene. The rearrangement links TRBV28 to TRBJ2-5, with 11 bases identical to TRBD1. Germline CDR1 is MDHEN and CDR2 is SYDVKM. V lost 5 bases, J lost 2 bases, and 16 bases stayed unmatched. This CDR3 is built from 19 residues. The CDR3 spells CASSLSSPGTGGFQETQYF. Partial CDR3 DNA: TGTGCCAGCAGTCTAAGTTCCCCCGGGACAGGGGGATTTCAAGAGACC.

This clone has ten or more counts. The read halts 3 residues ahead of the CDR3 end, with the missing end drawn from the germline J gene. The chain combines TRBV7-2 with TRBJ2-7; D gene unclear. V lost 0 bases, J lost 5 bases, and 14 bases lay in between. The length of the CDR3 is 15 residues. Germline CDR1 and CDR2: SGHTA and FQGNSA. This chain's CDR3 is CASSLASQVLHEQYF. The DNA read from the CDR3 is TGTGCCAGCAGCTTAGCTTCCCAGGTCTTGCACGAG.

About this clone: The sequenced fragment ends 3 residues before the CDR3 boundary, so the rest is inferred from the germline J gene. J is TRBJ1-1 and V is TRBV2; D is undetermined. This CDR3 comprises 12 residues. From germline, CDR1 is SNHLY and CDR2 FYNNEI. V lost 5 bases and J 7 bases, leaving 11 bases between the germline ends. The part of the CDR3 DNA that was read is TGTGCCAGCAGTCTAAGCCACTTTGAA. This encodes CASSLSHFE. The full-length CDR3 reads as CASSLSHFEAFF.

The sample holds a few counts of this clone. The read is 3 residues too short to cover the CDR3 end, so that end is filled in from the germline J gene. V is TRBV5-1 and J is TRBJ2-1; 14 bases are a match to TRBD2. The CDR3 loop spans 20 amino acids. From germline, CDR1 is SGHRS and CDR2 YFSETQ. Trimming took 0 bases from V and 2 from J; bases not matched to a gene: 10. The CDR3 DNA, read in part, is TGCGCCAGCAGCTTGGAGTCGGGACTAGCGGGAGTAGGGACCTACAATGAG. Amino acids: CASSLESGLAGVGTYNE. The CDR3 reads in full as CASSLESGLAGVGTYNEQFF.

By proportion, this clone is medium-sized (0.01 to 0.1%). The read terminates 3 residues before the CDR3 end, so the remaining end is supplied by the germline J gene. This rearrangement joins TRBV7-2 to TRBJ2-4; D ambiguous. This CDR3 has 13 residues. Germline V lookup: CDR1 SGHTA, CDR2 FQGNSA. The ends were cut back, 4 bases at V and 1 base at J, with 5 bases in the middle. CDR3 DNA, as far as it was read: TGTGCCAGCAGCTCTGCGGCCAAAAACATT. As protein: CASSSAAKNI. The CDR3 as a whole reads CASSSAAKNIQYF.

This clone has only a few counts. The read ends 3 residues shy of where the CDR3 ends; the end is completed using the germline J gene. The chain combines TRBV5-1 with TRBJ2-1; D possibly corresponds to TRBD1 (5 bases). Germline CDR1 is SGHRS and CDR2 is YFSETQ. CDR3 length: 11 amino acids. The V end was cut by 5 bases, the J end by 9 bases, with 9 bases between. CDR3 region: CASRVQVEQFF. CDR3 bases read: TGCGCCAGCAGGGTACAGGTTGAG.

A remark on this clone: The read terminates 3 residues ahead of where the CDR3 ends, so the germline J gene completes it. The rearrangement links TRBV7-2 to TRBJ2-3; 7 nucleotides align to TRBD2. The ends lost 1 base at V and 5 bases at J; junction bases unmatched: 3. Germline-derived CDR1 and CDR2 are SGHTA and FQGNSA. The CDR3 contains 14 residues. The part of the CDR3 DNA that was read is TGTGCCAGCAGCTTAGACCTAGCGGTAGATACG. Encoded protein: CASSLDLAVDT. The full CDR3 protein is CASSLDLAVDTQYF.